This paragraph covers one T cell receptor (beta chain) sequence. Antigen specificity is unknown. The data were obtained in a study of Ad26.COV2.S vaccination and SARS-CoV-2 variants. Turning to the study itself: Participant was drawn from the COV1001 Ad26.COV2.S trial arm.

Germline CDR1 and CDR2: GTSNPN and SVGIG (reference sequence). Trimming left V 3 bases short and J 3 bases short, with 6 bases between. CDR3 length: 12 amino acids. Study-level findings and limits: Substantial breadth was reported for post-vaccination spike-specific CD8+ and CD4+ T cells. Placebo recipients and vaccine recipients were similar in non-spike TCR breadth.

Clones were read by immunoSEQ multiplex PCR, and TCRdb kept only the in-frame ones, dropping some. The sample has about 680,000 clones; around 90% are singletons. The treatment here: around 19 received Ad26.COV2.S at low or high dose, single or two shots; about 5 received placebo; per-sample allocation not given. Vaccine and placebo recipients were sampled on day 63 after the first injection. The specimen was peripheral blood, collected in a trial of Ad26.COV2.S vaccine versus placebo. The V gene is TRBV30, the J gene TRBJ2-1; unclear D gene. The sequence was collected from a person aged 18 to 65 who received the Ad26.COV2.S COVID-19 vaccine or a placebo. CDR3 sequence reads: CAWSENYNEQFF. The CDR3 DNA follows: TGTGCCTGGAGCGAAAACTACAATGAGCAGTTCTTC.